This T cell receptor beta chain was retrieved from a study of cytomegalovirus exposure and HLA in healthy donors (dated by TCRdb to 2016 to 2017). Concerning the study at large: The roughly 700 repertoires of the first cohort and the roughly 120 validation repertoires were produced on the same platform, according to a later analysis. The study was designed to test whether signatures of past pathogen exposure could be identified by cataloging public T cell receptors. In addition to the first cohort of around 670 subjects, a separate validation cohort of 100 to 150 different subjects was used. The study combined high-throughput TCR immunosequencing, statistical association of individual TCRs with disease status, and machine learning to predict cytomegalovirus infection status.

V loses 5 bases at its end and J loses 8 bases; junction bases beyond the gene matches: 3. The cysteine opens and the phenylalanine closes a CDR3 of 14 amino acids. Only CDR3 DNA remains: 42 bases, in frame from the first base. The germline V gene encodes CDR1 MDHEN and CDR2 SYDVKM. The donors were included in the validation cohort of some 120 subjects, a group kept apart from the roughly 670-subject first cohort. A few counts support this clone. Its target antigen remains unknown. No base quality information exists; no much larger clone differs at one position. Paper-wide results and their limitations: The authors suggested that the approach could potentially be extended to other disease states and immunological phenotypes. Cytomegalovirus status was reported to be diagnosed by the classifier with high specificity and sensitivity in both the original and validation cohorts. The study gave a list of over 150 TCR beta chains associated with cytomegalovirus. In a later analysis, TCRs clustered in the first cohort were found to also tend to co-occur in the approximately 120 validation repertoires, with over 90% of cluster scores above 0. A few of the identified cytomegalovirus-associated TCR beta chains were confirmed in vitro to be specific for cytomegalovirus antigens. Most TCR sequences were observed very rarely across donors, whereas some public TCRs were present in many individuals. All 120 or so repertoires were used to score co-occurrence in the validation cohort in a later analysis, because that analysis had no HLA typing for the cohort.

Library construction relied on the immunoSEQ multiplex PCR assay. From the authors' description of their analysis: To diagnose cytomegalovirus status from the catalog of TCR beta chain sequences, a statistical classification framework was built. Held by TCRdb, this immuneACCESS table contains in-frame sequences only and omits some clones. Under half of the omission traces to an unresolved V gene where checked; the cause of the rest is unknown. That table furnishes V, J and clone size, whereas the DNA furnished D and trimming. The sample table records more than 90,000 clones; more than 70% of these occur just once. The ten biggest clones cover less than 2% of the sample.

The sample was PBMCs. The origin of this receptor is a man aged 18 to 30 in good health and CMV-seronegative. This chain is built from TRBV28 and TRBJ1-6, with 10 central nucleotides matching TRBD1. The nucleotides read TGTGCCAGCAGTGGGACAGGGGAATATTCACCCCTCCACTTT. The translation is CASSGTGEYSPLHF.